This T cell receptor (beta chain) was sequenced for a study of naive and memory T cell subsets. Broader study findings: Possibly reflecting memory cells re-expressing CD45RA, a few larger clonotypes occurred in naive repertoires, especially CD8.

An equimolar mix of two oligonucleotides served as the beta constant-region primer for TRBC1 and TRBC2. Nested alpha and beta constant-region primers with the SP2 primer drove four PCR rounds on ligated cDNA. Ligation attached a single-stranded oligonucleotide with a 12-nucleotide UMI and the SP2 primer to the cDNA 3' end. TCRdb ran MiXCR on the UMI-ligation and nested PCR reads and lists one entry per CDR3 protein. The data show approximately 140,000 distinct CDR3 sequences, approximately 18% seen once. This clonotype appeared a few times. As yet, its antigen is unknown. The sample was naive CD8+ T cells from blood. The clonotype originates from a human donor in good health.

The CDR3 protein is CASSLLRGQDEQYF. Here the CDR3 DNA reads TGTGCCAGCAGTTTATTGAGGGGGCAGGACGAGCAGTACTTC. This rearrangement joins TRBV28 to TRBJ2-7; 7 bases map to TRBD1. Germline trimming cut 1 base from V and 5 bases from J; bases unmatched to any gene: 5. Per germline, CDR1 MDHEN and CDR2 SYDVKM. The CDR3 length is 14 residues.